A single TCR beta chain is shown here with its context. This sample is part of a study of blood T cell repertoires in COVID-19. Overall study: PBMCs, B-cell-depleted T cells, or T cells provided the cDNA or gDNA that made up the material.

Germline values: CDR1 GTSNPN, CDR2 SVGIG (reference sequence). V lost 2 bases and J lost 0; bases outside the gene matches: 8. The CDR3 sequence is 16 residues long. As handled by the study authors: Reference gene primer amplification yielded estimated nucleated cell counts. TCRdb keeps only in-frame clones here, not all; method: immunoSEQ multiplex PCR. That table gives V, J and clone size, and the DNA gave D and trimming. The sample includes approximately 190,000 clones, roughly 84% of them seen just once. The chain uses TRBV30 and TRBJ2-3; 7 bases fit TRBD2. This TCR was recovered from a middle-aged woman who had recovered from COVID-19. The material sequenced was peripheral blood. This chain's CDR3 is CAWSRTRPASTDTQYF. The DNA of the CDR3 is TGTGCCTGGAGTCGGACTAGGCCGGCCAGCACAGATACGCAGTATTTT.